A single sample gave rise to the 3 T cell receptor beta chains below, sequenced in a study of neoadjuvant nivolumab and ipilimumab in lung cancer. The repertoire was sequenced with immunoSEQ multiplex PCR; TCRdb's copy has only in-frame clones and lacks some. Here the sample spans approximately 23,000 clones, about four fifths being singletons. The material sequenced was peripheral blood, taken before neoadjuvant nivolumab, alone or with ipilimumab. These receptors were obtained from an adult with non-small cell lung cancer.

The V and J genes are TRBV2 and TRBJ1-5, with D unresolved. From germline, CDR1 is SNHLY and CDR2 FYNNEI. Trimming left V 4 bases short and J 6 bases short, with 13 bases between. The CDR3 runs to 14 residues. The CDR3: CASSGSGGSQPQHF. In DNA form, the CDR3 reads TGTGCCAGCAGTGGCTCAGGTGGTAGTCAGCCCCAGCATTTT.

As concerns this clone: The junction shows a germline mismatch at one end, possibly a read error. CDR3 residues: CAGGDKAF. DNA for the CDR3: TGTGCCGGAGGGGATAAAGCCTTC. The V call is TRBV30, the J call TRBJ1-2, with D maybe TRBD1 (5 bases). Germline values: CDR1 GTSNPN, CDR2 SVGIG (reference sequence). This CDR3 has 8 residues.

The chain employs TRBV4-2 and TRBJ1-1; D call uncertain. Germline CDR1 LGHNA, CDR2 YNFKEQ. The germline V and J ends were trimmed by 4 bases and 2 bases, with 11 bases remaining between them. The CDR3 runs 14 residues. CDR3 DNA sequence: TGTGCCAGCAGCCTGGGCGAGGTAAACACTGAAGCTTTCTTT. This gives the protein CASSLGEVNTEAFF.